This passage covers 18 T cell receptor beta chains from one sample sequenced in a study of blood T cell repertoires in COVID-19. TCRdb keeps only in-frame clones here, not all; method: immunoSEQ multiplex PCR. In the table there are 99,000 or so clones, roughly nine tenths of which are singletons. Sample: peripheral blood. Source of these receptors: a human donor in a cohort sampled during active COVID-19.

The gene calls are TRBV7-9 and TRBJ1-3; perhaps TRBD1 as D (6 bases). CDR1 is SEHNR and CDR2 is FQNEAQ in the germline V gene (reference sequence). V lost 4 bases to trimming and J lost 0 bases, with 10 bases between them. The CDR3 spans 15 residues. The CDR3 here is CASSSQGYSGNTIYF. CDR3 DNA: TGTGCCAGCAGCTCACAGGGTTACTCTGGAAACACCATATATTTT.

V gene TRBV27 combines with J gene TRBJ1-4; 8 positions match TRBD1. With V trimmed by 6 bases and J by 8 bases, 8 bases remained unmatched. This CDR3 has 14 residues. The germline V gene has CDR1 MNHEY and CDR2 SMNVEV (reference sequence). CDR3 in amino acids: CASRDQGAREKLFF. The CDR3 coding sequence is TGTGCCAGCAGGGATCAGGGGGCAAGAGAAAAACTGTTTTTT.

The V gene is TRBV5-6, the J gene TRBJ2-7; D is undetermined. The germline V gene encodes CDR1 SGHDT and CDR2 YYEEEE. V lost 2 bases, J lost 1 base, and 7 bases lay in between. This CDR3 spans 13 amino acids. CDR3 nucleotide sequence: TGTGCCAGCAGCTTAGTCCAGTCCTACGAGCAGTACTTC. Encoded protein: CASSLVQSYEQYF.

This clone was counted once. This rearrangement joins TRBV6-1 to TRBJ1-2; 9 nucleotides match TRBD1. V shed 2 bases and J 5 bases; nucleotides not matched to a gene: 18. From germline, CDR1 is MNHNS and CDR2 SASEGT. The CDR3 covers 19 residues. CDR3 DNA: TGTGCCAGCAGTGAAATGTTGGGGGACAGGGTGGGGTTTCCTTATGGCTACACCTTC. Translation: CASSEMLGDRVGFPYGYTF.

This clone was recorded only once. This sequence joins TRBV12-3 or TRBV12-4 and TRBJ1-5, with unresolved D. The CDR3 loop spans 13 amino acids. The V gene lost 6 bases and the J gene lost 4 bases, with 10 bases spanning the gap. The CDR3 spells CASSQHGNQPQHF. The CDR3 coding sequence is TGTGCCAGCAGCCAACACGGGAATCAGCCCCAGCATTTT.

V is TRBV9 and J is TRBJ1-2; 10 bases map to TRBD1. The V and J ends lost 0 bases and 8 bases, in that order; junction bases with no gene match: 10. There are 16 residues in the CDR3. The germline V gene encodes CDR1 SGDLS and CDR2 YYNGEE. The CDR3 region is CASSVVGQGHPDGYTF. CDR3 sequence (DNA): TGTGCCAGCAGCGTAGTGGGACAGGGGCATCCGGACGGCTACACCTTC.

The chain joins TRBV5-6 to TRBJ2-7; the D is unclear. Germline V gene data show CDR1 as SGHDT and CDR2 as YYEEEE. The CDR3 totals 15 residues. V was clipped by 4 bases and J by 0 bases, with 14 bases between them. As DNA, the CDR3 is TGTGCCAGCAGCCCTCCTCAGGCTATCTCCTACGAGCAGTACTTC. It is translated as CASSPPQAISYEQYF.

This sequence joins TRBV7-2 and TRBJ2-5, with 11 bases aligning to TRBD2. The CDR3 runs to 15 residues. Germline CDR1 reads SGHTA; CDR2 reads FQGNSA. Trimming at V came to 5 bases and at J to 0 bases, leaving 2 bases not matched to a gene. DNA of the CDR3: TGTGCCAGCAGCCAACTAGCGGGGGACCAAGAGACCCAGTACTTC. Encoded protein: CASSQLAGDQETQYF.

The chain is built from TRBV20-1 and TRBJ1-5; D gene unclear. There are 11 residues in the CDR3. The germline V gene encodes CDR1 DFQATT and CDR2 SNEGSKA (reference sequence). Trimming shortened V by 1 base and J by 7 bases, and 5 bases separated the two germline ends. The DNA for the CDR3 is TGCAGTGCTAGAGTGAGGCAGCCCCAGCATTTT. This codes for CSARVRQPQHF.

V usage is TRBV5-8 and J usage is TRBJ1-5; tentative D call: TRBD1 (5 bases). Germline values: CDR1 SGHTS, CDR2 YDEGEE. The CDR3 runs 12 residues. The V end lost 2 bases, the J end lost 7 bases, and 7 bases lay between the germline ends. The CDR3 DNA reads as TGTGCCAGCAGCTTTGGGGCCCAGCCCCAGCATTTT. Protein sequence: CASSFGAQPQHF.

The CDR3 coding sequence is TGCGCCAGCAGCCAAGCGCTCAGCAGGTCCTACGAGCAGTACTTC. Its translation is CASSQALSRSYEQYF. The rearrangement links TRBV4-3 to TRBJ2-7; D is undetermined. CDR1 is LGHNA, CDR2 YSLEER, per germline. Trimming left V 1 base short and J 1 base short, with 11 bases between. This CDR3 comprises 15 residues.

The chain employs TRBV7-9 and TRBJ1-1; the D is unclear. The length of the CDR3 is 12 residues. The germline CDR1 and CDR2 sequences are SEHNR and FQNEAQ (reference sequence). The V and J ends lost 2 bases and 11 bases respectively, with 12 bases between them. The CDR3 protein is CASSLLALRAFF. CDR3 DNA: TGTGCCAGCAGCTTATTAGCCCTAAGGGCTTTCTTT.

CDR3 nucleotides: TGTGCCAGCAGTTACTCGCCTCCAGCTGGGGGACAAGTCTACGAGCAGTACTTC. Translating gives CASSYSPPAGGQVYEQYF. This chain links TRBV6-2 or TRBV6-3 with TRBJ2-7; D might be TRBD1 (6 bases). Germline CDR1 is MNHEY and CDR2 is SVGEGT. V shed 0 bases and J shed 3 bases, with 21 bases lying between them. This CDR3 region has 18 residues.

The chain joins TRBV7-8 to TRBJ2-1, with D possibly matching TRBD2 (5 bases). Germline V gene lookup returns CDR1 SGHVS and CDR2 FQNEAQ. Trimming took off 5 bases at V and 8 bases at J, with 19 bases between the two ends. This CDR3 is built from 15 residues. The CDR3 reads CASSPRRLTLDEQFF. The CDR3 DNA follows: TGTGCCAGCAGCCCACGGAGGCTAACTTTAGATGAGCAGTTCTTC. The whole variable domain, filled in from reference TRBV7-8 and TRBJ2-1, reads GAGVSQSPRYKVAKRGQDVALRCDPISGHVSLFWYQQALGQGPEFLTYFQNEAQLDKSGLPSDRFFAERPEGSVSTLKIQRTQQEDSAVYLCASSPRRLTLDEQFFGPGTRLTVL.

The chain employs TRBV29-1 and TRBJ1-1; maybe TRBD1 (6 bases). The CDR3 is 16 residues long. Germline CDR1 reads SQVTM; CDR2 reads ANQGSEA. Trimming left V 6 bases short and J 1 base short, with 21 bases between. The CDR3 here is CSVDGLESRGNTEAFF. The CDR3 bases are TGCAGCGTCGATGGACTGGAATCCAGGGGGAACACTGAAGCTTTCTTT.

This rearrangement joins TRBV7-9 to TRBJ2-5, with 10 bases fitting TRBD1. There are 16 residues in the CDR3. Looked up from germline, CDR1 is SEHNR and CDR2 is FQNEAQ (reference sequence). V shed 5 bases, J shed 5 bases, and the junction held 11 bases outside the gene matches. CDR3 bases: TGTGCCAGCAGCCCCCGCGGGACAGGGGAGCATGAGACCCAGTACTTC. Protein product: CASSPRGTGEHETQYF.

This rearrangement joins TRBV25-1 to TRBJ2-3, with a tentative D call TRBD1 (6 bases). The germline V and J ends were trimmed by 4 bases and 7 bases, with 18 bases remaining between them. In germline, CDR1 is MGHDK, CDR2 SYGVNS. The CDR3 extends over 15 amino acids. The DNA of the CDR3 is TGTGCCAGCAGTGCATCTGACAGGCGTATAAATACGCAGTATTTT. Translated: CASSASDRRINTQYF.

This clone has a handful of counts. This chain joins TRBV29-1 and TRBJ1-2, with a weak D call TRBD1 (5 bases). V was trimmed by 6 bases and J by 4 bases, leaving 12 bases between them. The V gene's germline CDR1 is SQVTM and CDR2 ANQGSEA. The CDR3 spans 12 residues. Here the CDR3 reads CSVDRQSYGYTF. The DNA for the CDR3 is TGCAGCGTCGACAGACAGTCCTATGGCTACACCTTC.